The clone carrying this T cell receptor beta chain was detected many times. This sample stems from a study of blood T cell repertoires in COVID-19. Study details: Samples of COVID-19 (acute and convalescent) were obtained from the United States, Italy and Spain. Nucleic acid was either cDNA or gDNA, and it came from T cells, B-cell-depleted T cells, or PBMCs.

Trimming left V 6 bases short and J 1 base short, with 10 bases between. From germline, CDR1 is SNHLY and CDR2 FYNNEI. This CDR3 spans 14 amino acids. Authors' data handling: Nucleated cell number was recorded as an estimate derived from reference gene primer amplification. TCRdb's table, derived via immunoSEQ multiplex PCR, lists solely in-frame clones and lacks some. V, J and clone size reflect that table, while D and trimming were determined from the DNA. The profile shows more than 300,000 clones, 90% to 95% of them singletons. The chain employs TRBV2 and TRBJ1-5, with unresolved D. This TCR derives from a young woman who had recovered from COVID-19. The source material was peripheral blood. Written as DNA, the CDR3 is TGTGCCAGCAGGCTCGGACTAAGCAATCAGCCCCAGCATTTT. It codes for CASRLGLSNQPQHF.